What follows describes a single T cell receptor (beta chain). Isolation of PBMCs gave at least 6 million cells per sample. The data originate from a study of blood T cells in healthy people across ages. Next came a second PCR, run for 7 to 11 cycles, which used a sample-barcoded 5' primer along with a J-beta primer mix. Each CDR3 protein is one row after TCRdb ran MiXCR on the 5' RACE reads. The table includes 780,000 or so distinct CDR3 sequences, more than 50% detected once. Germline lookup yields CDR1 MNHEY and CDR2 SVGEGT. CDR3 length equals 15 residues. The TCR was taken from a man in his forties in good health. Specimen: blood. The V and J genes are TRBV6-2 or TRBV6-3 and TRBJ2-4, with a weak D call TRBD1 (5 bases). The better agreement between TRBJ2-5 and the DNA end casts doubt on the J call. CDR3 in amino acids: CASSLPGQGKETQYF. The DNA of the CDR3 is TGTGCCAGCAGCCTTCCTGGGCAGGGAAAAGAGACCCAGTACTTC.